This paragraph reports one T cell receptor beta chain. The sample originates from a study of blood T cell repertoires in COVID-19. Study in general: The United States, Italy and Spain were the sources of the acute and convalescent COVID-19 samples.

Source study methods: Cell counts per sample came from amplifying reference gene primers. Data came from immunoSEQ multiplex PCR; TCRdb stores just in-frame clones and leaves some out. For V, J and clone size, that table is used; D and trimming come from the DNA. The table has approximately 380,000 clones, 88% seen once. Recruits, aged roughly 18 to 90 years, lived in 25 or so US areas. Participants were placed into cohorts based on the clinical history they reported. The CDR3 length is 15 residues. Germline CDR1 SGHRS, CDR2 YFSETQ. V trimming: 0 bases; J trimming: 5 bases; junction bases outside the gene matches: 7.

J is TRBJ2-7 and V is TRBV5-1; 8 bases line up with TRBD1. The receptor was derived from a woman younger than 35 who had recovered from COVID-19. Sequenced sample: PBMCs or T cells enriched from blood (not recorded which). CDR3 coding DNA: TGCGCCAGCAGCTTGGCCAGTGACAGGGGTAACGAGCAGTACTTC. Its translation: CASSLASDRGNEQYF. The full variable domain, its missing parts supplied by reference TRBV5-1 and TRBJ2-7, is KAGVTQTPRYLIKTRGQQVTLSCSPISGHRSVSWYQQTPGQGLQFLFEYFSETQRNKGNFPGRFSGRQFSNSRSEMNVSTLELGDSALYLCASSLASDRGNEQYFGPGTRLTVT.